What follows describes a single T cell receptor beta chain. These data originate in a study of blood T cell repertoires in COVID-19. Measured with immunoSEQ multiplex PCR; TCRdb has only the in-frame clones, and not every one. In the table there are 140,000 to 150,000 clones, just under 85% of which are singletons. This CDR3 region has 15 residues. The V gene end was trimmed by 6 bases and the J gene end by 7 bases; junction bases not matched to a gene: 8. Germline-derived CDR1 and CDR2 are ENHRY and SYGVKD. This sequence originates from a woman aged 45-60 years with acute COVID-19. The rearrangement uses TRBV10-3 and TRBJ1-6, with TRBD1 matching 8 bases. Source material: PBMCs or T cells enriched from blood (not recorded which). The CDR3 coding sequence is TGTGCCATCAGGTCACAGGGGGAACCGAATTCACCCCTCCACTTT. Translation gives CAIRSQGEPNSPLHF.